A selection of T cell receptor beta chains follows, all from one sample in a study of shared clonotypes between healthy human individuals. Sequenced by immunoSEQ multiplex PCR; TCRdb stores in-frame clones only, minus some. The table shows about 2.4 million clones, with roughly 93% occurring only once. The sample taken for sequencing was naive CD4+ T cells from PBMCs. The receptor set was obtained from a man aged 18 to 35 in good health. Some clones in this sample may be carry-over from other donors' samples. The CDR3 runs from the conserved cysteine through the conserved F or W. The D gene is left open where the match is weak. Expanded clones get a size class; other rows say once, few or many, or leave the size out.

J gene | V gene | clone size | D gene | CDR3 protein | CDR3 DNA
TRBJ2-7 | TRBV7-8 | . | TRBD2 | CASSFSGRALGQYF | TGTGCCAGCAGCTTCAGCGGGAGGGCCTTGGGGCAGTACTTC
TRBJ1-1 | TRBV5-1 | . | TRBD1 | CASSLETGGHTEAFF | TGCGCCAGCAGCTTGGAGACAGGGGGCCACACTGAAGCTTTCTTT
TRBJ2-7 | TRBV7-9 | . | TRBD2 | CASSSPGTRVDEQYF | TGTGCCAGCAGCTCCCCCGGGACTAGGGTTGACGAGCAGTACTTC
TRBJ2-2 | TRBV2 | . | . | CASRDTGVTGELFF | TGTGCCAGCAGGGATACGGGAGTCACCGGGGAGCTGTTTTTT
TRBJ2-7 | TRBV4-2 | . | . | CASSQGGADGVAVYEQYF | TGTGCCAGCAGCCAAGGGGGCGCGGACGGAGTAGCAGTCTACGAGCAGTACTTC
TRBJ1-3 | TRBV6-1 | . | . | CASSAEDRRSGNTIYF | TGTGCCAGCAGTGCCGAGGACAGACGCTCTGGAAACACCATATATTTT
TRBJ2-3 | TRBV11-2 | . | TRBD2 | CASSLDAGGGDTQYF | TGTGCCAGCAGCTTAGATGCGGGGGGAGGAGATACGCAGTATTTT
TRBJ2-5 | TRBV28 | once | . | CASSSSGTGETQYF | TGTGCCAGCAGTTCCTCAGGGACTGGTGAGACCCAGTACTTC
TRBJ2-5 | TRBV10-3 | . | TRBD2 | CAISESLAGGETQYF | TGTGCCATCAGTGAGTCCCTAGCGGGAGGAGAGACCCAGTACTTC
TRBJ2-5 | TRBV2 | . | TRBD2 | CASTPGLASETQYF | TGTGCCAGCACCCCGGGACTAGCTTCCGAGACCCAGTACTTC
TRBJ1-2 | TRBV30 | . | . | CAWSAVGRLNYGYTF | TGTGCCTGGAGTGCTGTGGGTCGGCTAAACTATGGCTACACCTTC
TRBJ1-1 | TRBV6-5 | . | . | CASSFDLNTEAFF | TGTGCCAGCAGCTTTGATTTGAACACTGAAGCTTTCTTT
TRBJ2-7 | TRBV19 | . | . | CATSTWGYEQYF | TGTGCCACCTCCACATGGGGCTACGAGCAGTACTTC
TRBJ1-6 | TRBV6-6 | . | TRBD1 | CASSRLDRAHSPLHF | TGTGCCAGCAGCCGCCTCGACAGGGCCCATTCACCCCTCCACTTT
TRBJ2-7 | TRBV7-9 | . | . | CASSLVGGVYYEQYF | TGTGCCAGCAGCTTAGTAGGGGGAGTCTACTACGAGCAGTACTTC
TRBJ2-3 | TRBV25-1 | . | TRBD2 | CASSAIKGTSGGTDTQYF | TGTGCCAGCAGTGCTATCAAAGGGACTAGCGGCGGCACAGATACGCAGTATTTT
TRBJ2-2 | TRBV7-9 | few | . | CASSSVGETGELFF | TGTGCCAGCAGCTCCGTAGGGGAAACCGGGGAGCTGTTTTTT
TRBJ2-7 | TRBV6-5 | . | TRBD2 | CASSPLVGGTNEQYF | TGTGCCAGCAGCCCCTTGGTGGGAGGGACCAACGAGCAGTACTTC
TRBJ1-5 | TRBV29-1 | . | . | CSAGYRLSNQPQHF | TGCAGCGCGGGTTACAGGCTTAGCAATCAGCCCCAGCATTTT
TRBJ2-1 | TRBV6-5 | . | TRBD2 | CASSYYRLAGVHEQFF | TGTGCCAGCAGTTACTACCGACTAGCGGGAGTCCATGAGCAGTTCTTC
TRBJ2-7 | TRBV6-6 | . | . | CASRTTGGYEQYF | TGTGCCAGCAGGACGACAGGAGGCTACGAGCAGTACTTC
TRBJ2-5 | TRBV9 | few | . | CASSVGEMETQYF | TGTGCCAGCAGCGTAGGTGAGATGGAGACCCAGTACTTC
TRBJ2-2 | TRBV5-4 | . | . | CASSWGRKNTGELFF | TGTGCCAGCAGCTGGGGGCGGAAGAACACCGGGGAGCTGTTTTTT
TRBJ2-7 | TRBV2 | . | TRBD1 | CASSEPRDRILYEQYF | TGTGCCAGCAGTGAGCCCCGGGACAGGATACTCTACGAGCAGTACTTC
TRBJ1-2 | TRBV7-2 | . | . | CASSPSGAGGYTF | TGTGCCAGCAGCCCAAGCGGGGCGGGGGGCTACACCTTC
TRBJ2-7 | TRBV4-1 | . | . | CASSQEAFLGEYF | TGCGCCAGCAGCCAAGAGGCTTTTCTCGGGGAATACTTC
TRBJ1-5 | TRBV28 | . | TRBD1 | CASRVPGQQYQPQHF | TGTGCCAGCAGAGTGCCGGGACAGCAATATCAGCCCCAGCATTTT
TRBJ2-7 | TRBV5-1 | . | . | CASSLVNSYYEQYF | TGCGCCAGCAGCTTGGTTAACAGCTACTACGAGCAGTACTTC
TRBJ2-7 | TRBV29-1 | . | . | CSVGANNDEQYF | TGCAGCGTTGGAGCCAATAACGACGAGCAGTACTTC
TRBJ2-7 | TRBV29-1 | . | . | CSVEDPRGQFYEQYF | TGCAGCGTTGAAGATCCCCGTGGACAGTTCTACGAGCAGTACTTC
TRBJ2-2 | TRBV7-3 | . | . | CASSLLGTSTGELFF | TGTGCCAGCAGCTTATTAGGGACCTCAACCGGGGAGCTGTTTTTT
TRBJ2-5 | TRBV5-1 | . | . | CASSEVLGSGETQYF | TGCGCCAGCAGCGAGGTATTGGGTTCGGGAGAGACCCAGTACTTC
TRBJ2-7 | TRBV13 | . | TRBD2 | CASSPRTRFYEQYF | TGTGCCAGCAGCCCCCGGACTAGATTCTACGAGCAGTACTTC
TRBJ2-1 | TRBV18 | . | . | CASSPPSGGIINEQFF | TGTGCCAGCTCACCACCCTCCGGAGGGATTATCAATGAGCAGTTCTTC